This T cell receptor beta chain was identified during a study of shared clonotypes between healthy human individuals. On the study more broadly: Every donor yielded three CD4 naive, three CD4 memory, two CD8 naive and one CD8 memory plate. General study findings and limits: Sampling used blood alone; tissue repertoires probably differ. The genetic and exposure-history diversity represented was limited by few donors.

About this clone: What it binds is not known.

Memory CD4+ cells were the fraction left after CD45RA+ naive selection. This CDR3 has 12 amino acids. Trimming took 5 bases from V and 10 from J, leaving 13 bases between them. Germline loops: CDR1 MNHEY, CDR2 SMNVEV (reference sequence). Clones were read by immunoSEQ multiplex PCR, and TCRdb kept only the in-frame ones, dropping some. The sample contains 800,000 to 1,200,000 clones, about 80% of which appear only once. This receptor was identified in a man aged 18-30 years in good health. Some clones in this sample may be carry-over from other donors' samples. The chain couples TRBV27 to TRBJ2-3, with D tentatively TRBD1 or TRBD2 (5 bases each). Source material: memory CD4+ T cells from PBMCs. The sample's subset: CD45RA-negative fraction. CDR3 coding DNA: TGTGCCAGCAGTGGGACGGGCACGGCGCAGTATTTT. Residues: CASSGTGTAQYF.